This T cell receptor beta chain derives from a study of control samples from healthy donors and cancer patients. Using immunoSEQ multiplex PCR, the repertoire was profiled, and TCRdb retains in-frame clones only, with some absent. Altogether more than 150,000 clones are present, about 94% being singletons, with the ten largest covering 0.68%. Sequencing used blood. The sequence was collected from a woman aged 25 to 39 in good health.

CDR3 region: CASSERRDGGSPLHF. The CDR3 coding sequence is TGTGCCAGCAGTGAGCGCCGGGACGGGGGTTCACCCCTCCACTTT. The genes are TRBV6-1 and TRBJ1-6; a possible D gene is TRBD1 (5 bases). Trimming took 3 bases from V and 9 from J, leaving 15 bases between them. The CDR3 covers 15 residues. From germline, CDR1 is MNHNS and CDR2 SASEGT.